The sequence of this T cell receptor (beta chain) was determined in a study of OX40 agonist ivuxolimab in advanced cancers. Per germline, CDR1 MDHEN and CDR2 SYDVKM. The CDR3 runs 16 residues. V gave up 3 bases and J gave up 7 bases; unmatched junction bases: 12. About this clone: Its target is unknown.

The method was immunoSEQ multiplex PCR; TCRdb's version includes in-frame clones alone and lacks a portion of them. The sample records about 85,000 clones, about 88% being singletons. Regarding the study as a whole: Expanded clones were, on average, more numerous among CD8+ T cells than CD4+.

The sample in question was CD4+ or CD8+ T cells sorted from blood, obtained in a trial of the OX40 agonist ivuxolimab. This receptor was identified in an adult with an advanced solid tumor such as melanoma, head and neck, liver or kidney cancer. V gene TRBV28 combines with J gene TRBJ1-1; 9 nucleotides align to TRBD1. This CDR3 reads CASSFYRDRASLEAFF. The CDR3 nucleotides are TGTGCCAGCAGTTTTTACCGGGACAGGGCGAGTCTTGAAGCTTTCTTT.